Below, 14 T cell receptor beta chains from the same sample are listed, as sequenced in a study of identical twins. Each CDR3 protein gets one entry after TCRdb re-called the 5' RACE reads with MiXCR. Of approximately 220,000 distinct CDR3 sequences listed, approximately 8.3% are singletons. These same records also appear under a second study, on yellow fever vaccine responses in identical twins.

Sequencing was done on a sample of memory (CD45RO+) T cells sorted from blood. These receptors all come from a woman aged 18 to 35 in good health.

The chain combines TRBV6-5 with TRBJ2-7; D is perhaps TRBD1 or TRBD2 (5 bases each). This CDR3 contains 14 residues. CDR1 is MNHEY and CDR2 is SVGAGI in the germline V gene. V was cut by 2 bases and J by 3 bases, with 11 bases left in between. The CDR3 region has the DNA TGTGCCAGCAGTTACGAGGGGAACCACTACGAGCAGTACTTC. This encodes CASSYEGNHYEQYF.

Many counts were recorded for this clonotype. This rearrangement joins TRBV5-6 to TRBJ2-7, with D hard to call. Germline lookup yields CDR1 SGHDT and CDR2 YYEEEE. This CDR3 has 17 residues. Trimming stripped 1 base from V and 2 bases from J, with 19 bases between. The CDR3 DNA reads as TGTGCCAGCAGCTTGCTCTTTCGGGCGCCATCAACCTACGAGCAGTACTTC. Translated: CASSLLFRAPSTYEQYF.

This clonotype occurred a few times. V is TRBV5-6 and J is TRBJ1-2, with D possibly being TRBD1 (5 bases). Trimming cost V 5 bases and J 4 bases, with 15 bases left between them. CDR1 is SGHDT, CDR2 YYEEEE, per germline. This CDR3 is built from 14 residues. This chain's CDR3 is CASSLRQTPYGYTF. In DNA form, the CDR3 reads TGTGCCAGCAGTCTTAGACAGACCCCCTATGGCTACACCTTC. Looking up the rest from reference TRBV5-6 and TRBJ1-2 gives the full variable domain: DAGVTQSPTHLIKTRGQQVTLRCSPKSGHDTVSWYQQALGQGPQFIFQYYEEEERQRGNFPDRFSGHQFPNYSSELNVNALLLGDSALYLCASSLRQTPYGYTFGSGTRLTVV.

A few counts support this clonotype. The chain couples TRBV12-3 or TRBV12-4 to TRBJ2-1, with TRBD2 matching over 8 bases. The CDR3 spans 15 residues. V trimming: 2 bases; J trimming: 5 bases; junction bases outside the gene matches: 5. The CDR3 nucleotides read TGTGCCAGCAGTTTACGGGGGGGCCTGGACAATGAGCAGTTCTTC. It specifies CASSLRGGLDNEQFF.

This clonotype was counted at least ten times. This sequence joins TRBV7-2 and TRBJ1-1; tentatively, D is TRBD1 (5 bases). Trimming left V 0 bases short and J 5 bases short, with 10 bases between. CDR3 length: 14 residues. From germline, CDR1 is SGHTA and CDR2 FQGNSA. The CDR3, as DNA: TGTGCCAGCAGCTTAGCAGGGGCAGGGACTGAAGCTTTCTTT. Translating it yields CASSLAGAGTEAFF.

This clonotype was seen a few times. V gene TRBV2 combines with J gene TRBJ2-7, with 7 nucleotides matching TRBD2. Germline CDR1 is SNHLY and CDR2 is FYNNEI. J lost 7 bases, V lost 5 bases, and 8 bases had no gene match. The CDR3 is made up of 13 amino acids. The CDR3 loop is CASSTTSAGEQYF. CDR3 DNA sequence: TGTGCCAGCAGTACCACTAGCGCCGGGGAGCAGTACTTC.

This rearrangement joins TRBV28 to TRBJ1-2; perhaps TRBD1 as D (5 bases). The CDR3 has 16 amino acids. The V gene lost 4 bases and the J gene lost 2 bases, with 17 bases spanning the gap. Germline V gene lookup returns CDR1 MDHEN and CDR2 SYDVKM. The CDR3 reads CASSSPRDRTNYGYTF. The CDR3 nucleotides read TGTGCCAGCAGTTCACCCCGGGACCGCACCAACTATGGCTACACCTTC.

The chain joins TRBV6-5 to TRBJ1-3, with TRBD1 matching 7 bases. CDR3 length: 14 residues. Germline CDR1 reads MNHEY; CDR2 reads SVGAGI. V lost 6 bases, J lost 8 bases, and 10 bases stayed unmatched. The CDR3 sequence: CASRSSDRADTIYF. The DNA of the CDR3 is TGTGCCAGCAGGTCCTCCGACAGGGCCGACACCATATATTTT.

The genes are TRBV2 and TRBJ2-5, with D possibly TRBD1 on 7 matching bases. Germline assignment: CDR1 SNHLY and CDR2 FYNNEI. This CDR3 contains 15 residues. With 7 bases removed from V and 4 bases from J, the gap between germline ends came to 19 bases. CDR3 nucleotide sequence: TGTGCCAGCACTCTGGAGGGGGCCAGCGGAGAGACCCAGTACTTC. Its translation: CASTLEGASGETQYF.

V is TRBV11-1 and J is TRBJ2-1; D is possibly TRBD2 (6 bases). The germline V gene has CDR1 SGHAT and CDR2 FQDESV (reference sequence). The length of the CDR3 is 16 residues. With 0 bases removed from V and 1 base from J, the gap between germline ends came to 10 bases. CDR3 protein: CASSLAGTRSYNEQFF. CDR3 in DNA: TGTGCCAGCAGCTTAGCCGGGACTCGTTCCTACAATGAGCAGTTCTTC.

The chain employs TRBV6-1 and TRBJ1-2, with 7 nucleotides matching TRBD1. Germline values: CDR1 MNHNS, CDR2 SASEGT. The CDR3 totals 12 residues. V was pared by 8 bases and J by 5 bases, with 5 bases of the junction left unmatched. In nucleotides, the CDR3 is TGTGCCAGCGTATCAGGGGGTTATGGCTACACCTTC. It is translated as CASVSGGYGYTF.

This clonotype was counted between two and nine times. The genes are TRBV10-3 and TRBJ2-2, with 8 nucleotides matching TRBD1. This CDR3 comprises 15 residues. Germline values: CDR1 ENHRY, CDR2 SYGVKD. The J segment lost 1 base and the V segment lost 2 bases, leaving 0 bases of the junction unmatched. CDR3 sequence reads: CAISEGQGNTGELFF. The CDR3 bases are TGTGCCATCAGTGAGGGACAGGGGAACACCGGGGAGCTGTTTTTT.

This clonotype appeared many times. The CDR3 loop reads CASSLIGSGLNEKLFF. CDR3 DNA: TGTGCCAGCAGCTTAATCGGATCGGGGCTTAATGAAAAACTGTTTTTT. The chain recombines TRBV7-8 with TRBJ1-4, with a possible D match to TRBD1 (5 bases). The CDR3 is 16 amino acids. V lost 2 bases and J lost 4, with 14 bases in between. CDR1 SGHVS and CDR2 FQNEAQ come from the germline V gene.

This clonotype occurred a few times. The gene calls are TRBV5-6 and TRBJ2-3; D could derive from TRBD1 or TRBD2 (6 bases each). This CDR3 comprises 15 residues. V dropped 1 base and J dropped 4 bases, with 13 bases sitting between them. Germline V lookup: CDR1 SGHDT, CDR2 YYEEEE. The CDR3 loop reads CASSLRGGRADTQYF. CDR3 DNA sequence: TGTGCCAGCAGCTTGCGTGGGGGGCGCGCAGATACGCAGTATTTT.